This T cell receptor (beta chain) is drawn from a study of neurological immune-mediated disorders. One entry per CDR3 protein results from TCRdb running MiXCR on the 5' RACE reads. Counted here are fewer than 110,000 distinct CDR3 sequences, 10% to 11% occurring once; the ten biggest clones make up under 4%. The time point here: longitudinal time-point 3. Unsorted libraries used 2 million PBMCs kept at -80 degrees C. The germline gives CDR1 SGHKS, CDR2 YYEKEE (reference sequence). This CDR3 has 15 residues. V lost 2 bases and J lost 0, with 10 bases in between. This clonotype was counted ten times or more.

The clonotype comes from a female donor with HTLV-1-associated myelopathy (HAM/TSP). This chain links TRBV5-5 with TRBJ2-3, with D maybe TRBD1 (5 bases). The sample taken for sequencing was PBMCs. The CDR3 region is CASSFTGTSTDTQYF. CDR3 sequence (DNA): TGTGCCAGCAGCTTCACAGGAACAAGCACAGATACGCAGTATTTT.